This record covers a single TCR beta chain. Its antigen is not identified. Sequencing used immunoSEQ multiplex PCR; TCRdb keeps in-frame clones, though not all of them. The sample contains fewer than 80,000 clones, approximately 86% of which appear only once. Blood was sampled at baseline, cycle 4 day 1, and cycle 7 day 1. Unmatched junction bases numbered 9, after V lost 4 bases and J lost 6 bases. CDR1 and CDR2 (germline): SGHDN, FVKESK. This CDR3 is built from 16 residues. This sample was taken from a study of OX40 agonist ivuxolimab in advanced cancers. Study-level results: Patients with a partial response at 0.1-3.0 mg/kg had among the lowest clonal expansion. Among expanded peripheral T cells, antigen specificity went undetermined. Doses of 0.1 to 3.0 mg/kg were accompanied by clonal expansion of CD4+ and CD8+ blood T cells by week 6.

The material sequenced was CD4+ or CD8+ T cells sorted from blood, taken in a trial of the OX40 agonist ivuxolimab. The rearrangement links TRBV14 to TRBJ2-3, with TRBD2 matching 11 bases. This sequence was found in an adult with an advanced solid tumor such as melanoma, head and neck, liver or kidney cancer. The DNA for the CDR3 is TGTGCCAGCAGCCTTAATAGCGGGAGGGCCTCGGATACGCAGTATTTT. Encoded protein: CASSLNSGRASDTQYF. The full variable domain, its missing parts supplied by reference TRBV14 and TRBJ2-3, is EAGVTQFPSHSVIEKGQTVTLRCDPISGHDNLYWYRRVMGKEIKFLLHFVKESKQDESGMPNNRFLAERTGGTYSTLKVQPAELEDSGVYFCASSLNSGRASDTQYFGPGTRLTVL.